Listed below are T cell receptor beta chains from one sample, sequenced in a study of blood T cell repertoires in COVID-19. Data came from immunoSEQ multiplex PCR; TCRdb stores just in-frame clones and leaves some out. This table holds more than 200,000 clones, around nine tenths found once. The sample was PBMCs or T cells enriched from blood (not recorded which). Receptor source: a woman younger than 30 who had recovered from COVID-19. CDR3s include the opening cysteine and the closing phenylalanine or tryptophan.

v_call,j_call,cdr3_aa
TRBV2,TRBJ1-2,CASSVQGAPEGYTF
TRBV10-3,TRBJ1-6,CAISDGAASSYNSPLHF
TRBV4-2,TRBJ2-3,CASSQVGGGGDDTQYF
TRBV7-3,TRBJ1-1,CASSLGPREAFF
TRBV5-1,TRBJ1-2,CASSLGEGLPGGYTF
TRBV7-6,TRBJ2-3,CASSLGGAGVADTQYF
TRBV5-1,TRBJ2-1,CASSETGISYNEQFF
TRBV12-3/TRBV12-4,TRBJ1-2,CASRTDRVYGYTF
TRBV11-3,TRBJ1-1,CASTLLTGGNTEAFF
TRBV27,TRBJ2-1,CASSFVRGEQFF
TRBV9,TRBJ2-6,CASSVAGGSGANVLTF
TRBV4-2,TRBJ2-3,CASSQGPRSTDTQYF
TRBV21-1,TRBJ1-2,CASSKDKEYGYTF
TRBV19,TRBJ2-7,CASSLSGTMSSYEQYF
TRBV24-1,TRBJ1-2,CATSDWTETYGYTF
TRBV5-4,TRBJ2-7,CASTSVGGANYEQYF
TRBV18,TRBJ1-2,CASGQGRDYGYTF
TRBV7-3,TRBJ2-3,CASSPSGSTDTQYF
TRBV27,TRBJ2-7,CASREQGAGYEQYF
TRBV28,TRBJ1-6,CASRDNNSPLHF
TRBV4-1,TRBJ1-5,CASSESQRNQPQHF
TRBV9,TRBJ1-2,CASSVIQGADGYTF
TRBV6-4,TRBJ2-3,CASSDSGGADTQYF
TRBV27,TRBJ2-3,CASSLRLAGGRSTDTQYF
TRBV7-6,TRBJ2-2,CASSLGTGTTGELFF
TRBV6-5,TRBJ1-2,CASSYGSGLANYGYTF
TRBV7-9,TRBJ2-6,CASSWTGTGSDGANVLTF
TRBV28,TRBJ2-7,CASSRRELNEQYF
TRBV4-2,TRBJ2-7,CASSQGQGMGEQYF
TRBV28,TRBJ2-1,CASSSPSGEHYNEQFF
TRBV3-1/TRBV3-2,TRBJ2-7,CASSLTREGYEQYF
TRBV2,TRBJ2-1,CASSTGTSDNEQFF
TRBV13,TRBJ2-1,CASSSLAGGYNEQFF